The 20 T cell receptor beta chains below were found in one sample sequenced in a study of lung T cells in sarcoidosis with Löfgren's syndrome (dated by TCRdb to about 2017). Sequencing instrument: Illumina MiSeq. TCRdb trimmed public reads at Q25 via fastp, called clones via MiXCR and kept in-frame beta chains. Each entry is one CDR3 protein sequence, shown with its most common DNA and genes. The sample yields a few thousand distinct CDR3 sequences; 20% to 25% were counted once. The leading ten clones occupy under 10% of the sample. The sequenced sample was CD4+ T cells from bronchoalveolar lavage. The receptors stem from a human donor with sarcoidosis (Löfgren's syndrome or another form), or a control subject (not recorded which).

Remarks on this clonotype: A read error is possible here, since a much larger clone lies one base away. The chain combines TRBV30 with TRBJ2-7, with D maybe TRBD1 (5 bases). Germline CDR1 and CDR2: GTSNPN and SVGIG (reference sequence). The CDR3 totals 14 residues. Written as DNA, the CDR3 is TGTGCCTGCTCCCTGCGGAAGGGGCGCTACGGGCAGTACTTC. Protein product: CACSLRKGRYGQYF.

This clonotype is judged large (0.1 to 1%). This chain links TRBV20-1 with TRBJ1-3, with D hard to call. The CDR3 has 14 amino acids. V dropped 0 bases and J dropped 2 bases, with 8 bases sitting between them. Per germline, CDR1 DFQATT and CDR2 SNEGSKA (reference sequence). DNA of the CDR3: TGCAGTGCTAGAGATGCCGGACCTGGAAACACCATATATTTT. It encodes CSARDAGPGNTIYF.

This clonotype is medium-sized. Here the CDR3 reads CSATPGAVNTGELFF. The CDR3 DNA reads as TGCAGTGCTACACCGGGGGCGGTCAACACCGGGGAGCTGTTTTTT. The chain is built from TRBV20-1 and TRBJ2-2; D possibly uses TRBD1 or TRBD2 (6 bases each). The germline V gene encodes CDR1 DFQATT and CDR2 SNEGSKA (reference sequence). The CDR3 runs 15 residues. Trimming shortened V by 4 bases and J by 2 bases, and 14 bases separated the two germline ends.

In its sample, this clonotype ranks as medium-sized. V is TRBV3-1 and J is TRBJ2-7; 7 nucleotides line up with TRBD2. This CDR3 comprises 15 residues. V shed 5 bases and J 7 bases; nucleotides not matched to a gene: 14. CDR1 LGHDT and CDR2 YNNKEL come from the germline V gene (reference sequence). The DNA for the CDR3 is TGTGCCAGCAGCTCCTCTATCGCGGGAGTGGGGGAGCAGTACTTC. Protein: CASSSSIAGVGEQYF.

Note on this clonotype: Germline is not matched at one junction end, which may reflect a read error. The V gene is TRBV20-1, the J gene TRBJ2-6, with D perhaps being TRBD1 or TRBD2 (5 bases each). This CDR3 spans 15 amino acids. Germline values: CDR1 DFQATT, CDR2 SNEGSKA (reference sequence). The CDR3 here is CSALDAARGANVLAF. CDR3 bases: TGCAGTGCTTTAGATGCGGCACGAGGGGCCAACGTACTGGCTTTC.

This clonotype was picked up many times. This chain connects TRBV3-1 to TRBJ2-1, with D perhaps assigned TRBD1 or TRBD2 (5 bases each). The CDR3 length is 15 residues. The germline V and J ends were trimmed by 4 bases and 3 bases, with 13 bases remaining between them. Germline V CDR1 and CDR2: LGHDT, YNNKEL (reference sequence). The CDR3 DNA is TGTGCCAGCAGCCCCTCCGGGACGGTCTACAATGAGCAGTTCTTC. Translation gives CASSPSGTVYNEQFF.

This clonotype is judged medium-sized. This chain connects TRBV6-1 to TRBJ2-2; 7 nucleotides align to TRBD1. Germline lookup yields CDR1 MNHNS and CDR2 SASEGT. This CDR3 is 14 amino acids long. J lost 0 bases, V lost 6 bases, and 1 base had no gene match. The CDR3 region is CASRDRPNTGELFF. CDR3 DNA sequence: TGTGCCAGCAGGGACAGGCCGAACACCGGGGAGCTGTTTTTT.

This clonotype ranks as medium-sized. The chain joins TRBV20-1 to TRBJ2-5; no reliable D call. Looked up from germline, CDR1 is DFQATT and CDR2 is SNEGSKA (reference sequence). The CDR3 extends over 12 amino acids. V lost 7 bases and J 3 bases, leaving 12 bases between the germline ends. In DNA form, the CDR3 reads TGCAGTGTTACGGGCCCTAAAGAGACCCAGTACTTC. This gives the protein CSVTGPKETQYF.

This clonotype has at least ten counts. This rearrangement joins TRBV18 to TRBJ2-7, with a weak D call TRBD1 (5 bases). From germline, CDR1 is KGHSH and CDR2 LQKENI. Between the trimmed V and J ends, which lost 3 bases and 0 bases, there was a span of 9 bases. The CDR3 is 14 residues long. The chain's CDR3 is CASSPGQSSYEQYF. The CDR3 DNA follows: TGTGCCAGCTCACCTGGACAAAGCTCCTACGAGCAGTACTTC.

This clonotype was counted at least ten times. The genes are TRBV7-2 and TRBJ1-5; no clear D. The length of the CDR3 is 13 residues. The ends were cut back, 3 bases at V and 7 bases at J, with 10 bases in the middle. Germline V gene lookup returns CDR1 SGHTA and CDR2 FQGNSA. CDR3: CASSLTREQPQHF. The DNA for the CDR3 is TGTGCCAGCAGCTTGACGCGGGAGCAGCCCCAGCATTTT.

By its share, this clonotype is medium-sized. The V gene is TRBV2, the J gene TRBJ1-4, with a tentative D call TRBD1 (6 bases). Germline values: CDR1 SNHLY, CDR2 FYNNEI. The CDR3 is made up of 14 amino acids. Trimming stripped 8 bases from V and 4 bases from J, with 14 bases between. The CDR3 coding sequence is TGTGCCAGCTTGGAGGGGGAATATAATGAAAAACTGTTTTTT. It yields the protein CASLEGEYNEKLFF.

This clonotype was counted at least ten times. This may arise from a read error, as a much more abundant clone is one base away. CDR3 in DNA: TGTGCCAGCAGCTACCGACAGGGTAACACAGATACGCAGCATTTT. Translation gives CASSYRQGNTDTQHF. The chain links TRBV7-2 to TRBJ2-3, with TRBD1 identical over 7 bases. TRBJ1-5 explains the end of the DNA better; the J call may be wrong. The CDR3 length is 15 residues. Looked up from germline, CDR1 is SGHTA and CDR2 is FQGNSA.

The chain has TRBV2 and TRBJ2-7; D may be TRBD1 (7 bases). The CDR3 contains 13 residues. The V and J ends lost 3 bases and 9 bases respectively, with 15 bases between them. The germline V gene encodes CDR1 SNHLY and CDR2 FYNNEI. CDR3 in DNA: TGTGCCAGCAGTGACCTAGCCCAGGGGGGGCAGTACGTC. Protein product: CASSDLAQGGQYV.

Regarding this clonotype: This may arise from a read error, as a much more abundant clone is one base away. The chain joins TRBV3-1 to TRBJ2-5; 11 positions agree with TRBD2. V shed 4 bases and J 5 bases; nucleotides not matched to a gene: 6. Per the germline V gene, CDR1 is LGHDT and CDR2 is YNNKEL (reference sequence). This CDR3 spans 15 amino acids. The CDR3 bases are TGTGCCAGCAGCCGAGTACTAGCGGGGGCGGAGACCCAGTACTTC. Encoded protein: CASSRVLAGAETQYF.

This clonotype showed up many times. The V call is TRBV5-1, the J call TRBJ1-5; a weak D match, TRBD1 (6 bases). The V gene's germline CDR1 is SGHRS and CDR2 YFSETQ. V lost 0 bases to trimming and J lost 11 bases, with 18 bases between them. The CDR3 has 15 residues. The CDR3, as DNA: TGCGCCAGCAGCTTGGGGGCAGGTCTGGGGGCCGCCCAGCATTTT. This sequence encodes CASSLGAGLGAAQHF.

In this sample, this clonotype turned up many times. The chain combines TRBV11-2 with TRBJ2-2; D is possibly TRBD2 (5 bases). This CDR3 spans 15 amino acids. Per the germline V gene, CDR1 is SGHAT and CDR2 is FQNNGV. V was clipped by 5 bases and J by 1 base, with 11 bases between them. This CDR3 reads CASSPIRGNTGELFF. The CDR3 nucleotides are TGTGCCAGCAGCCCCATACGGGGGAACACCGGGGAGCTGTTTTTT.

This clonotype is medium-sized within its sample. This rearrangement joins TRBV10-3 to TRBJ2-1; TRBD1 aligns across 7 bases. The CDR3 is 11 residues long. J gave up 6 bases and V 8 bases, and 1 base lay outside the gene matches. Germline CDR1 reads ENHRY; CDR2 reads SYGVKD. The CDR3 coding sequence is TGTGCCATCCAGGGGGTCAATGAGCAGTTCTTC. Protein sequence: CAIQGVNEQFF.

As regards this clonotype: Because the CDR3 is missing its conserved closing phenylalanine or tryptophan, this is likely a read error. V usage is TRBV2 and J usage is TRBJ1-5; D gene unclear. The V gene lost 6 bases and the J gene lost 4 bases, with 13 bases spanning the gap. Germline CDR1 reads SNHLY; CDR2 reads FYNNEI. The CDR3 spans 14 residues. The chain's CDR3 is CASSDGQGNQPQHS. In nucleotides, the CDR3 is TGTGCCAGCAGCGATGGGCAAGGTAATCAGCCCCAGCATTCT.

This clonotype was observed at least ten times. The gene calls are TRBV4-1 and TRBJ2-7; no reliable D call. The V and J ends lost 4 bases and 2 bases respectively, with 9 bases between them. Germline V gene data show CDR1 as MGHRA and CDR2 as YSYEKL. The CDR3 is 13 amino acids. The CDR3 here is CASSRGPAYEQYV. The CDR3 DNA reads as TGCGCCAGCAGCCGAGGACCGGCCTACGAGCAGTACGTC.

By share, this clonotype ranks as medium-sized. V usage is TRBV6-1 and J usage is TRBJ2-3; 8 bases fit TRBD2. The germline V gene has CDR1 MNHNS and CDR2 SASEGT. CDR3 length: 15 amino acids. With V trimmed by 3 bases and J by 2 bases, 4 bases remained unmatched. The CDR3 reads CASSDRGGHTDTQYF. The CDR3 DNA reads as TGTGCCAGCAGTGACCGGGGGGGACACACAGATACGCAGTATTTT.